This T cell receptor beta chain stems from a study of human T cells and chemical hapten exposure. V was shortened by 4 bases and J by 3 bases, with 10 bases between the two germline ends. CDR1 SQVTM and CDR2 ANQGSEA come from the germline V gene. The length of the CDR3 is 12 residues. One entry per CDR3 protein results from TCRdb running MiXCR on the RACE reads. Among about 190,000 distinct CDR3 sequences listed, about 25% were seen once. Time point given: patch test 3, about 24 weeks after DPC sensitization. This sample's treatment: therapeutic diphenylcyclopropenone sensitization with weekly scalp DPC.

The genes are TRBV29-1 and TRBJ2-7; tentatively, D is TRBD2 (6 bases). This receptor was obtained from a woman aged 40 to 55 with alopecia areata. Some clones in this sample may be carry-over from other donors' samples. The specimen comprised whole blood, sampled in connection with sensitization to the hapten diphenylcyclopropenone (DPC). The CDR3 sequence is CSVVLGGYEQYF. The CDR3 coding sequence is TGCAGCGTTGTACTCGGGGGCTACGAGCAGTACTTC.